The TCR beta chain under discussion was sequenced for a study of blood T cell repertoires in COVID-19. In the original analysis: Estimated nucleated cell counts came from reference gene primer amplification. Data came from immunoSEQ multiplex PCR; TCRdb stores just in-frame clones and leaves some out. Clonal size and the V and J genes are those of that table, whereas D and trimming came from the DNA. The repertoire has fewer than 350,000 clones, approximately 90% of them found once; the top ten carry roughly a tenth. In assigning cohorts, the study relied on participant-reported clinical history. Each recovered donor of Cohort 3 presented with two negative PCRs, clearance, or symptom resolution. V lost 0 bases and J 0 bases, leaving 7 bases between the germline ends. Germline CDR1 is SGDLS and CDR2 is YYNGEE. The CDR3 sequence is 15 residues long.

The rearrangement links TRBV9 to TRBJ1-3; D is ambiguous. The sample was PBMCs or T cells enriched from blood (not recorded which). This TCR was sampled from a woman aged 40 to 50 who had recovered from COVID-19. The CDR3 sequence: CASSVDPISGNTIYF. Written as DNA, the CDR3 is TGTGCCAGCAGCGTAGATCCCATCTCTGGAAACACCATATATTTT. Using reference TRBV9 and TRBJ1-3 for the parts outside the CDR3, the full variable domain is DSGVTQTPKHLITATGQRVTLRCSPRSGDLSVYWYQQSLDQGLQFLIQYYNGEERAKGNILERFSAQQFPDLHSELNLSSLELGDSALYFCASSVDPISGNTIYFGEGSWLTVV.